This T cell receptor (beta chain) originates from a study of cytomegalovirus exposure and HLA in healthy donors. Study context: There were 65 million to 85 million unique TCRs (from HLA-typed donors) in an early data release.

Overall study findings and caveats: Apparent HLA restriction characterized most CMV-associated TCR beta chains in a later analysis. CMV serostatus stood as the only immune exposure information on hand.

Primers included in the PCR were 60 Vbeta and 13 Jbeta primers. Produced via immunoSEQ multiplex PCR; TCRdb's table is partial and in-frame only. The sample yields under 200,000 clones, approximately 80% seen once. As concerns this clone: Its antigen is unidentified. Relative to the germline gene, one junction end is altered; a read error may explain this.

The source of this sequence is a male donor in good health and CMV-seropositive. The material sequenced was PBMCs.

The CDR3: CASGPTRLLYGYIF. The CDR3 DNA sequence: TGTGCTAGTGGCCCTACCAGGCTACTCTATGGCTACATCTTC. The V and J genes are TRBV12-5 and TRBJ1-2; no clear D. CDR1 is LGHNT, CDR2 FRNRAP, per germline. This CDR3 spans 14 amino acids.